Listed below are T cell receptor beta chains from one sample, sequenced in a study of shared clonotypes between healthy human individuals. TCRdb's copy holds only in-frame clones and misses some; the assay was immunoSEQ multiplex PCR. This sample has just over 2,000,000 clones, with about 95% found just once. The sequenced sample consisted of naive CD8+ T cells sorted from blood. The receptors were gathered from a young man in good health. CDR3s include the opening cysteine and the closing phenylalanine or tryptophan. The order of the fields is J gene, D gene, V gene, clone size, CDR3 protein, CDR3 DNA. The D gene is left open where the match is weak. Expanded clones get a size class; other rows say once, few or many, or leave the size out.

J gene: TRBJ2-2; D gene: -; V gene: TRBV6-6; clone size: -; CDR3 protein: CASSYNHWRNTGELFF; CDR3 DNA: TGTGCCAGCAGTTACAATCACTGGCGGAACACCGGGGAGCTGTTTTTT
J gene: TRBJ2-7; D gene: -; V gene: TRBV6-1; clone size: -; CDR3 protein: CASRSGLSYEQYF; CDR3 DNA: TGTGCCAGCAGGTCCGGTCTATCCTACGAGCAGTACTTC
J gene: TRBJ2-1; D gene: TRBD1; V gene: TRBV27; clone size: -; CDR3 protein: CASSVTGTLYNEQFF; CDR3 DNA: TGTGCCAGCAGTGTGACAGGGACCCTTTACAATGAGCAGTTCTTC
J gene: TRBJ1-2; D gene: -; V gene: TRBV27; clone size: -; CDR3 protein: CASSLSGGDGYTF; CDR3 DNA: TGTGCCAGCAGTTTATCGGGAGGAGATGGCTACACCTTC
J gene: TRBJ2-7; D gene: -; V gene: TRBV9; clone size: -; CDR3 protein: CASSVEVGTTYEQYF; CDR3 DNA: TGTGCCAGCAGCGTAGAGGTAGGGACAACCTACGAGCAGTACTTC
J gene: TRBJ2-1; D gene: TRBD1; V gene: TRBV7-9; clone size: -; CDR3 protein: CASSWFPGQGANEQFF; CDR3 DNA: TGTGCCAGCAGCTGGTTCCCGGGACAGGGGGCCAATGAGCAGTTCTTC
J gene: TRBJ1-2; D gene: -; V gene: TRBV18; clone size: -; CDR3 protein: CASSPYGQGPNYGYTF; CDR3 DNA: TGTGCCAGCTCACCCTATGGGCAGGGGCCTAACTATGGCTACACCTTC
J gene: TRBJ2-7; D gene: -; V gene: TRBV7-9; clone size: -; CDR3 protein: CASLGPTYEQYF; CDR3 DNA: TGTGCCAGCCTTGGGCCAACCTACGAGCAGTACTTC
J gene: TRBJ2-1; D gene: -; V gene: TRBV5-1; clone size: -; CDR3 protein: CASSLVPRPEDEQFF; CDR3 DNA: TGCGCCAGCAGCTTGGTTCCTAGGCCCGAGGATGAGCAGTTCTTC
J gene: TRBJ2-2; D gene: -; V gene: TRBV27; clone size: -; CDR3 protein: CASSLSSVGAGELFF; CDR3 DNA: TGTGCCAGCAGTTTATCGTCGGTTGGTGCCGGGGAGCTGTTTTTT
J gene: TRBJ1-1; D gene: TRBD1; V gene: TRBV27; clone size: -; CDR3 protein: CASRPGTGGSWEAFF; CDR3 DNA: TGTGCCAGCAGACCCGGGACAGGGGGCAGTTGGGAAGCTTTCTTT
J gene: TRBJ2-5; D gene: -; V gene: TRBV7-9; clone size: -; CDR3 protein: CASSLVTEETQYF; CDR3 DNA: TGTGCCAGCAGCTTAGTCACAGAAGAGACCCAGTACTTC
J gene: TRBJ1-2; D gene: TRBD1; V gene: TRBV5-4; clone size: -; CDR3 protein: CASSLFRQGGGAENYGYTF; CDR3 DNA: TGTGCCAGCAGCCTCTTTAGACAGGGCGGCGGAGCGGAGAACTATGGCTACACCTTC
J gene: TRBJ1-2; D gene: -; V gene: TRBV27; clone size: -; CDR3 protein: CASSSLDGGPYGYTF; CDR3 DNA: TGTGCCAGCAGTTCGTTAGACGGAGGACCCTATGGCTACACCTTC
J gene: TRBJ2-7; D gene: -; V gene: TRBV19; clone size: -; CDR3 protein: CASSVDSIQQYF; CDR3 DNA: TGTGCCAGTAGTGTGGACTCTATCCAGCAGTACTTC
J gene: TRBJ2-7; D gene: -; V gene: TRBV7-2; clone size: -; CDR3 protein: CASSQLAISSYEQYF; CDR3 DNA: TGTGCCAGCAGCCAGCTAGCGATCAGCTCCTACGAGCAGTACTTC
J gene: TRBJ1-5; D gene: -; V gene: TRBV11-2; clone size: -; CDR3 protein: CASSFSGGNQPQHF; CDR3 DNA: TGTGCCAGCAGCTTTAGTGGAGGCAATCAGCCCCAGCATTTT
J gene: TRBJ2-3; D gene: -; V gene: TRBV2; clone size: -; CDR3 protein: CASSAGTDTQYF; CDR3 DNA: TGTGCCAGCAGTGCCGGCACAGATACGCAGTATTTT
J gene: TRBJ2-4; D gene: TRBD1; V gene: TRBV27; clone size: once; CDR3 protein: CASSLTTGVKNIQYF; CDR3 DNA: TGTGCCAGCAGTTTAACCACAGGGGTCAAGAACATTCAGTACTTC
J gene: TRBJ2-1; D gene: -; V gene: TRBV27; clone size: -; CDR3 protein: CASRYRGGNEQFF; CDR3 DNA: TGTGCCAGCAGATACAGGGGGGGGAATGAGCAGTTCTTC
J gene: TRBJ1-2; D gene: TRBD1; V gene: TRBV29-1; clone size: -; CDR3 protein: CSVEELDRAYGYTF; CDR3 DNA: TGCAGCGTTGAAGAGTTGGACAGGGCGTATGGCTACACCTTC
J gene: TRBJ2-3; D gene: -; V gene: TRBV27; clone size: -; CDR3 protein: CASSFGGAATDTQYF; CDR3 DNA: TGTGCCAGCAGTTTCGGCGGGGCTGCCACAGATACGCAGTATTTT
J gene: TRBJ2-3; D gene: TRBD2; V gene: TRBV7-9; clone size: -; CDR3 protein: CASSLELAGSSTDTQYF; CDR3 DNA: TGTGCCAGCAGCTTAGAGCTAGCGGGAAGTAGCACAGATACGCAGTATTTT
J gene: TRBJ2-5; D gene: TRBD2; V gene: TRBV7-6; clone size: -; CDR3 protein: CASSLGRTRSGETQYF; CDR3 DNA: TGTGCCAGCAGCTTAGGAAGGACTAGGTCGGGAGAGACCCAGTACTTC
J gene: TRBJ2-7; D gene: TRBD2; V gene: TRBV7-2; clone size: -; CDR3 protein: CASSLGWEGSYEQYF; CDR3 DNA: TGTGCCAGCAGCTTAGGGTGGGAGGGCTCCTACGAGCAGTACTTC
J gene: TRBJ2-7; D gene: -; V gene: TRBV5-3; clone size: -; CDR3 protein: CARSSIGSRTYEQYF; CDR3 DNA: TGTGCCAGAAGCTCTATCGGGAGCAGGACCTACGAGCAGTACTTC
J gene: TRBJ2-3; D gene: -; V gene: TRBV11-2; clone size: -; CDR3 protein: CASSLDYKRDTQYF; CDR3 DNA: TGTGCCAGCAGCTTAGATTATAAGCGAGATACGCAGTATTTT
J gene: TRBJ1-2; D gene: -; V gene: TRBV10-3; clone size: -; CDR3 protein: CAISESYRDYGYTF; CDR3 DNA: TGTGCCATCAGTGAGTCTTATAGGGACTATGGCTACACCTTC
J gene: TRBJ2-3; D gene: TRBD1; V gene: TRBV11-2; clone size: -; CDR3 protein: CASSQLTGLADTQYF; CDR3 DNA: TGTGCCAGCAGCCAATTGACAGGGCTGGCAGATACGCAGTATTTT
J gene: TRBJ2-5; D gene: -; V gene: TRBV7-6; clone size: once; CDR3 protein: CASSLLGEGETQYF; CDR3 DNA: TGTGCCAGCAGCTTACTGGGTGAGGGAGAGACCCAGTACTTC
J gene: TRBJ2-7; D gene: -; V gene: TRBV28; clone size: -; CDR3 protein: CAGSYSFSSYEQYF; CDR3 DNA: TGTGCCGGAAGTTACAGCTTTAGCTCCTACGAGCAGTACTTC
J gene: TRBJ1-1; D gene: -; V gene: TRBV5-1; clone size: -; CDR3 protein: CASSLGYLNTEAFF; CDR3 DNA: TGCGCCAGCAGCTTGGGATACTTGAACACTGAAGCTTTCTTT
J gene: TRBJ2-6; D gene: -; V gene: TRBV27; clone size: -; CDR3 protein: CASSLLTRSFVGGANVLTF; CDR3 DNA: TGTGCCAGCAGTTTACTTACCAGATCGTTCGTGGGTGGGGCCAACGTCCTGACTTTC
J gene: TRBJ1-1; D gene: -; V gene: TRBV6-5; clone size: -; CDR3 protein: CASSYQGGTEAFF; CDR3 DNA: TGTGCCAGCAGTTACCAGGGCGGCACTGAAGCTTTCTTT
J gene: TRBJ2-7; D gene: -; V gene: TRBV29-1; clone size: -; CDR3 protein: CSVELEESYEQYF; CDR3 DNA: TGCAGCGTTGAATTGGAAGAATCCTACGAGCAGTACTTC
J gene: TRBJ1-2; D gene: -; V gene: TRBV9; clone size: -; CDR3 protein: CASSPYPRTDPYGYTF; CDR3 DNA: TGTGCCAGCAGCCCCTATCCCCGGACGGACCCCTATGGCTACACCTTC
J gene: TRBJ1-1; D gene: -; V gene: TRBV29-1; clone size: -; CDR3 protein: CSVERENTEAFF; CDR3 DNA: TGCAGCGTTGAAAGGGAGAACACTGAAGCTTTCTTT
J gene: TRBJ1-1; D gene: -; V gene: TRBV6-5; clone size: -; CDR3 protein: CASGGRGTEAFF; CDR3 DNA: TGTGCCAGCGGGGGCAGGGGCACTGAAGCTTTCTTT
J gene: TRBJ2-7; D gene: -; V gene: TRBV11-3; clone size: -; CDR3 protein: CASSLILGTEQYF; CDR3 DNA: TGTGCCAGCAGCTTAATATTGGGGACCGAGCAGTACTTC
J gene: TRBJ2-7; D gene: -; V gene: TRBV9; clone size: -; CDR3 protein: CASSAGGTGRREQYF; CDR3 DNA: TGTGCCAGCAGCGCGGGGGGCACAGGGAGACGGGAGCAGTACTTC